This T cell receptor beta chain was recovered during a study of T cells after posttransplantation cyclophosphamide. Treatment was busulfan-fludarabine conditioning, a marrow graft, and cyclophosphamide on days +3 and +4. Profiling relied on immunoSEQ multiplex PCR, and the TCRdb table lists in-frame clones only, not all of them. The profile shows around 8,000 clones, approximately 87% of them singletons. V was trimmed by 7 bases and J by 1 base, leaving 4 bases between them. The CDR3 sequence is 11 residues long. Germline CDR1 and CDR2: MNHEY and SVGAGI. The sequence derives from a female patient aged 50 to 65 who received an allogeneic stem cell transplant from a related donor, was CMV-positive, and had no GVHD. The T cells may partly be graft donor cells. The gene calls are TRBV6-5 and TRBJ1-1, with D unclear. This sample comprised CD4+ T cells sorted from blood, obtained around 1,300 days after allogeneic stem cell transplant with posttransplant cyclophosphamide. The CDR3 loop is CASTRNTEAFF. Here the CDR3 DNA reads TGTGCCAGCACGCGGAACACTGAAGCTTTCTTT.